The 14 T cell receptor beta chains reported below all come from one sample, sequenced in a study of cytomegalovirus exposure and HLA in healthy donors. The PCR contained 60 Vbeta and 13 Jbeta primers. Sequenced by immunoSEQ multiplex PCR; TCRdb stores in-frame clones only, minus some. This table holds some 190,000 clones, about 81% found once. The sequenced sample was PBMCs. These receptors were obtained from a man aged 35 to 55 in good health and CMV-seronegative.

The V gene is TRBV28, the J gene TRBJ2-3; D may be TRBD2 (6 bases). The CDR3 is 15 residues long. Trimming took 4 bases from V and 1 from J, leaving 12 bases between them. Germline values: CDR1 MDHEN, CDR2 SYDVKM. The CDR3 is CASSWGETGTDTQYF. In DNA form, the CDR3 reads TGTGCCAGCAGTTGGGGGGAGACGGGCACAGATACGCAGTATTTT.

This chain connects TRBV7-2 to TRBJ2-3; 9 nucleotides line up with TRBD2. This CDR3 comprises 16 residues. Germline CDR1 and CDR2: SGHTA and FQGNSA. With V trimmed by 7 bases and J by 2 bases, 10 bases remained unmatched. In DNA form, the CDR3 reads TGTGCCAGCACCCCGGGGACTAGCAGAAACACAGATACGCAGTATTTT. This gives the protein CASTPGTSRNTDTQYF.

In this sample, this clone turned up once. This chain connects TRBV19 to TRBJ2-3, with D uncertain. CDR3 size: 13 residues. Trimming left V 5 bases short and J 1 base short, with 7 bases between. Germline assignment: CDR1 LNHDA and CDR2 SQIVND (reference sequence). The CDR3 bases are TGTGCCAGTAGTCTAAGAGGCACAGATACGCAGTATTTT. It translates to CASSLRGTDTQYF. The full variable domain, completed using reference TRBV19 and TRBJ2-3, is DGGITQSPKYLFRKEGQNVTLSCEQNLNHDAMYWYRQDPGQGLRLIYYSQIVNDFQKGDIAEGYSVSREKKESFPLTVTSAQKNPTAFYLCASSLRGTDTQYFGPGTRLTVL.

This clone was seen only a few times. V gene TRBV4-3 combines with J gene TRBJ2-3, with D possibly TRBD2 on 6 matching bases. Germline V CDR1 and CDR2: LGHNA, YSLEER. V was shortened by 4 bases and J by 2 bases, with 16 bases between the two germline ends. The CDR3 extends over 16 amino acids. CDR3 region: CASSLKTGLLTDTQYF. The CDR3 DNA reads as TGCGCCAGCAGCCTAAAGACGGGACTTCTCACAGATACGCAGTATTTT.

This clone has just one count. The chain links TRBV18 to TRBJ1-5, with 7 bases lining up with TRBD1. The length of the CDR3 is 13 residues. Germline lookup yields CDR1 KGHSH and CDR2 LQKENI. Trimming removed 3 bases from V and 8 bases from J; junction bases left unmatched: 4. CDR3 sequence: CASSPDRVEPQHF. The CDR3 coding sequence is TGTGCCAGCTCACCCGACAGGGTTGAGCCCCAGCATTTT.

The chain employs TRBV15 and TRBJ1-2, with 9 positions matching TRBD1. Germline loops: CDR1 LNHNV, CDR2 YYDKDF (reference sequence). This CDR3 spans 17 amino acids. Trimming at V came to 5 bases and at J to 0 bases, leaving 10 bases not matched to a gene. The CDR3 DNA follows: TGTGCCACCAGCGGCGGGACAGGGAAAAAAGCTAACTATGGCTACACCTTC. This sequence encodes CATSGGTGKKANYGYTF.

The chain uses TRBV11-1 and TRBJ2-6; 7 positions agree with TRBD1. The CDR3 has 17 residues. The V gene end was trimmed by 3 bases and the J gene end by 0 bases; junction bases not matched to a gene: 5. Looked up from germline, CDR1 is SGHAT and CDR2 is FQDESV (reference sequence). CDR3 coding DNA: TGTGCCAGCAGCTTTCGGACAGGTCGCTCTGGGGCCAACGTCCTGACTTTC. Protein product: CASSFRTGRSGANVLTF.

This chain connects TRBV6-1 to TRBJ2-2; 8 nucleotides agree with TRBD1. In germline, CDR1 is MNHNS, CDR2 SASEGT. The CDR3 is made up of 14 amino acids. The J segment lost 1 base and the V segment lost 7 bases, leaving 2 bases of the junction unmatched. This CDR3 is CASTGTGNTGELFF. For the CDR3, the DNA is TGTGCCAGCACGGGGACAGGGAACACCGGGGAGCTGTTTTTT.

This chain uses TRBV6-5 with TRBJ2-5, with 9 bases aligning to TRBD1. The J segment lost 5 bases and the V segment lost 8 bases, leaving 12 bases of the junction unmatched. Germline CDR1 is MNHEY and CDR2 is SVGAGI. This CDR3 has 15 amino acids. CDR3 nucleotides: TGTGCCAGCCTTAGGGTCACAGGGGGCTGGGAGACCCAGTACTTC. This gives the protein CASLRVTGGWETQYF.

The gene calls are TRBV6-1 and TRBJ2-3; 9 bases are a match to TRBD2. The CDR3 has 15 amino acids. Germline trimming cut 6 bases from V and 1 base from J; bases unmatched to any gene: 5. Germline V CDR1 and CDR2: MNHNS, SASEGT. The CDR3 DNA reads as TGTGCCAGCAGACCGAAGCGGGGGGGCACAGATACGCAGTATTTT. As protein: CASRPKRGGTDTQYF.

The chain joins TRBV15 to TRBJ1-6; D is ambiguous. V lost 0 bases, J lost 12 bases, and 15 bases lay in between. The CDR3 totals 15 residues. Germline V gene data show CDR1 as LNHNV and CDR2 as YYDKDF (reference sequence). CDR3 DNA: TGTGCCACCAGCAGAGATTTGGGCAGTCCCGTACCCCTCCACTTT. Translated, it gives CATSRDLGSPVPLHF.

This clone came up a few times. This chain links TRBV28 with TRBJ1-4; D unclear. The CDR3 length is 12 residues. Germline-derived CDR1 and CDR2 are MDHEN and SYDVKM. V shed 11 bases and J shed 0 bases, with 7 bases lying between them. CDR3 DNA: TGTGCCCTCGGGGCAACTAATGAAAAACTGTTTTTT. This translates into CALGATNEKLFF.

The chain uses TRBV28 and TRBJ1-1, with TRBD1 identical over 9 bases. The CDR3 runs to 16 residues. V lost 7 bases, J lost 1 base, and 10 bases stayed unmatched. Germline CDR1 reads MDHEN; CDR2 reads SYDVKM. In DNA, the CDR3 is TGTGCCAGCACCTTAGTCCGGGACAGGGCGAACACTGAAGCTTTCTTT. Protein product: CASTLVRDRANTEAFF.

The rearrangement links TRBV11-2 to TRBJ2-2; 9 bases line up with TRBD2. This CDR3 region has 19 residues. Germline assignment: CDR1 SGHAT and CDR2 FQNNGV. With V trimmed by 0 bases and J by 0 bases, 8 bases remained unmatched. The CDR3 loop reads CASSLDWKRGDPNTGELFF. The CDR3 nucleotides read TGTGCCAGCAGCTTAGATTGGAAGCGGGGGGACCCGAACACCGGGGAGCTGTTTTTT. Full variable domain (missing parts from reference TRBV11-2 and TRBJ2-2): EAGVAQSPRYKIIEKRQSVAFWCNPISGHATLYWYQQILGQGPKLLIQFQNNGVVDDSQLPKDRFSAERLKGVDSTLKIQPAKLEDSAVYLCASSLDWKRGDPNTGELFFGEGSRLTVL.